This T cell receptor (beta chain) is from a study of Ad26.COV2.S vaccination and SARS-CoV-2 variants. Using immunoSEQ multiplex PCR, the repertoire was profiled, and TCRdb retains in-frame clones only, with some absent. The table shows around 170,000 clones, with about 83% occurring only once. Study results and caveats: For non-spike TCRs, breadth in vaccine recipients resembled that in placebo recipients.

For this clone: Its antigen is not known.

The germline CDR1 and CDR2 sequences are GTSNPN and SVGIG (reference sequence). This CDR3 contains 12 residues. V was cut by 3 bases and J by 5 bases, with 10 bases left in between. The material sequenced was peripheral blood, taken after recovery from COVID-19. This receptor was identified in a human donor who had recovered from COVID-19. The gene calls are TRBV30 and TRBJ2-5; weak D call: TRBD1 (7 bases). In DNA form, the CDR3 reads TGTGCCTGGAGGGAGGGGGCTGAGACCCAGTACTTC. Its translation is CAWREGAETQYF.